The clone carrying this TCR beta chain was found a few times. Its specificity is not known. Primers included in the PCR were 60 Vbeta and 13 Jbeta primers. Sequenced by immunoSEQ multiplex PCR; TCRdb stores in-frame clones only, minus some. Counted here are 100,000 to 150,000 clones, roughly 80% occurring once; the ten biggest clones make up roughly 4%. This sample was included in a study of cytomegalovirus exposure and HLA in healthy donors. Study results and caveats: An analysis that came later showed most CMV-associated TCR beta chains appearing HLA-restricted. Being indistinguishable, some V segments were excluded, TRBV6-2 and TRBV6-3 among them. In a later analysis, donors in an Asian-associated ancestry cluster reportedly had fewer N-insertions in productive TCRs than the cohort mean.

The CDR3 runs to 16 residues. Deletions cut 6 bases from V and 0 bases from J, with 17 bases between. Germline CDR1 MDHEN, CDR2 SYDVKM. The sample comprised PBMCs. This TCR was recovered from a woman between 40 and 50 years old in good health and CMV-seronegative. This chain links TRBV28 with TRBJ1-1; D uncertain. The DNA of the CDR3 is TGTGCCAGCAGCCTAACCGGGAGACGCATGAACACTGAAGCTTTCTTT. This sequence encodes CASSLTGRRMNTEAFF.